This T cell receptor (beta chain) derives from a study of T-cell reconstitution after alpha-beta-depleted transplantation in children. It was with unique molecular identifiers that the TCRbeta library was prepared. TCRdb reprocessed the PCR reads with MiXCR, giving one entry per CDR3 protein. The repertoire holds almost 500,000 distinct CDR3 sequences, with roughly a tenth as singletons. The source material was PBMCs, sampled before TCRalphabeta/CD19-depleted stem cell transplant. The source of this sequence is a child under 10 years old with inherited bone marrow failure, due to receive a stem cell transplant.

The CDR3 loop reads CSAPGLLWRDGQFF. The CDR3 DNA reads TGCAGTGCGCCGGGTCTTCTCTGGCGGGATGGGCAGTTCTTC. This chain joins TRBV20-1 and TRBJ2-1, with a weak D call TRBD2 (6 bases). The CDR3 runs 14 residues. V was shortened by 6 bases and J by 12 bases, with 24 bases between the two germline ends. The germline V gene encodes CDR1 DFQATT and CDR2 SNEGSKA (reference sequence).